A single T cell receptor (beta chain) is shown here with its context. Antigen: not known. Scientists sequenced DNA from unsorted PBMC on ten immunoSEQ deep assay plates. Profiled with immunoSEQ multiplex PCR; TCRdb holds only in-frame clones, not every one. This table has about 600,000 clones, around 81% appearing once. The sample comes from a study of shared clonotypes between healthy human individuals. This CDR3 has 20 residues. CDR1 is WNHNN and CDR2 is SYGVQD in the germline V gene (reference sequence). Germline trimming cut 11 bases from V and 5 bases from J; bases unmatched to any gene: 29. Findings and limits, study-wide: Clonotype sharing levels among donors were expected to vary with sequencing depth.

The origin of this receptor is a woman aged 40 to 49 in good health. Some clones in this sample may be carry-over from other donors' samples. The sequenced sample consisted of PBMCs. This chain connects TRBV10-1 to TRBJ2-5; 10 positions agree with TRBD2. The CDR3 protein is CADEVGPRRTISGRRETQYF. Written as DNA, the CDR3 is TGCGCCGACGAGGTAGGCCCCCGGAGGACGATTAGCGGGAGGAGGGAGACCCAGTACTTC.